Only a few counts were recorded for the clone carrying this TCR beta chain. Germline V gene data show CDR1 as LGHNA and CDR2 as YNFKEQ. V lost 5 bases and J lost 3, with 10 bases in between. This CDR3 region has 13 residues. This sample was included in a study of cytomegalovirus exposure and HLA in healthy donors. Vbeta (60) and Jbeta (13) primers were used in the PCR. Repertoires were generated with immunoSEQ multiplex PCR, while TCRdb's copy carries only in-frame clones and drops some. The table has roughly 140,000 clones, around 77% seen once. Source material: PBMCs. The TCR sequence derives from a woman in her thirties or forties in good health and CMV-seropositive. The chain links TRBV4-2 to TRBJ1-1; D gene unclear. The CDR3 DNA is TGTGCCAGCAGCACTATTGGTGACACTGAAGCTTTCTTT. This encodes CASSTIGDTEAFF.